This T cell receptor beta chain comes out of a study of blood T cell repertoires in COVID-19. Study-level information: Sites across the United States, Italy and Spain contributed samples from acute and convalescent COVID-19. The cDNA or gDNA used as material had been derived from T cells, B-cell-depleted T cells, or PBMCs.

In the source study's methods: By means of reference gene primer amplification, nucleated cell counts were estimated. The data were produced by immunoSEQ multiplex PCR, yet TCRdb's version contains in-frame clones alone and is incomplete. V, J and clone size were drawn from that table, and D and trimming were deduced from the DNA. Of about 100,000 clones detected, roughly 90% appear once; the ten largest clones hold about 6.3%. The sequence came from a woman aged 60-70 years with acute or convalescent COVID-19. Input material: peripheral blood.

The DNA for the CDR3 is TGTGCCAGCAGCTTGGGACTAGCGGTGGATACGCAGTATTTT. Amino acid sequence: CASSLGLAVDTQYF. The chain joins TRBV11-2 to TRBJ2-3, with 11 bases matching TRBD2. The CDR3 sequence is 14 residues long. V was pared by 3 bases and J by 6 bases, with 2 bases of the junction left unmatched. Germline CDR1 and CDR2: SGHAT and FQNNGV. Drawing the rest from reference TRBV11-2 and TRBJ2-3, the complete variable domain is EAGVAQSPRYKIIEKRQSVAFWCNPISGHATLYWYQQILGQGPKLLIQFQNNGVVDDSQLPKDRFSAERLKGVDSTLKIQPAKLEDSAVYLCASSLGLAVDTQYFGPGTRLTVL.